The sequence of this T cell receptor (beta chain) was determined in a study of blood T cell repertoires in COVID-19. Across the whole study: Specimens from acute and convalescent COVID-19 originated in the United States, Italy and Spain. Sample material is recorded as cDNA or gDNA derived from T cells, B-cell-depleted T cells, or PBMCs.

CDR3 length equals 14 residues. Trimming shortened V by 5 bases and J by 10 bases, and 18 bases separated the two germline ends. Germline loops: CDR1 LNHDA, CDR2 SQIVND (reference sequence). Source study methods: Amplification from reference gene primers served as the basis for estimated nucleated cell counts. Data came from immunoSEQ multiplex PCR; TCRdb stores just in-frame clones and leaves some out. For V, J and clone size, that table is used; D and trimming come from the DNA. The table shows under 250,000 clones, with about 83% occurring only once. The J gene is TRBJ1-5, the V gene TRBV19; D is possibly TRBD1 (5 bases). The receptor comes from a man aged 40-49 years with active or convalescent COVID-19. The sample comprised peripheral blood. The CDR3 DNA is TGTGCCAGTAGTCAAGGGACTGGGGGAGGCCCCCAGCATTTT. It codes for CASSQGTGGGPQHF.